The entry below describes one TCR beta chain. Its target is unknown. The data originate from a study of T-cell memory formation after mild COVID-19. Overall study findings and caveats: Mainly in CM and EM were contracting CD4+ clones; CD8+ were in EMRA. Cross-reactive memory apparently joined, as some responding clones appeared in pre-infection memory.

It was 5'RACE with constant-segment primers that produced the TCR alpha and TCR beta cDNA libraries, which carried sample barcodes and UMIs. Each CDR3 protein gets one entry after TCRdb re-called the 5' RACE reads with MiXCR. The table shows nearly 200,000 distinct CDR3 sequences, with around 17% occurring only once. V lost 2 bases to trimming and J lost 4 bases, with 8 bases between them. Germline loops: CDR1 MNHNY, CDR2 SVGAGI (reference sequence). The CDR3 covers 13 residues. This TCR came from an adult woman who had mild COVID-19 (a few samples of this study predate the infection). Cell type and time point are not known. The chain has TRBV6-6 and TRBJ1-1; weak D call: TRBD1 (6 bases). The sequencing input was PBMCs or a T cell subset sorted from them (not recorded which). This CDR3 is CASSYEGVTEAFF. The CDR3 DNA follows: TGTGCCAGCAGTTACGAGGGGGTCACTGAAGCTTTCTTT.